This TCR beta chain emerged from a study of blood T cell repertoires in COVID-19. Study as a whole: There were acute and convalescent COVID-19 samples, and they came from the United States, Italy and Spain.

In the source study's methods: Nucleated cell number was recorded as an estimate derived from reference gene primer amplification. Produced via immunoSEQ multiplex PCR; TCRdb's table is partial and in-frame only. V, J and clone size were drawn from that table, and D and trimming were deduced from the DNA. This table holds tens of thousands of clones, roughly 89% found once. The CDR3 extends over 14 amino acids. The germline V gene has CDR1 SGHTA and CDR2 FQGNSA. On this clone: At one end, the junction sequence differs from germline, possibly due to a read error.

The origin of this receptor is an older man with active COVID-19. The chain joins TRBV7-2 to TRBJ2-2, with 8 nucleotides matching TRBD1. The sample was peripheral blood. The CDR3 protein is CVSRAGGSTGELFF. Written as DNA, the CDR3 is TGTGTCAGCAGGGCAGGGGGCAGCACCGGGGAGCTGTTTTTT. Filled out from reference TRBV7-2 and TRBJ2-2, the complete variable domain reads GAGVSQSPSNKVTEKGKDVELRCDPISGHTALYWYRQSLGQGLEFLIYFQGNSAPDKSGLPSDRFSAERTGGSVSTLTIQRTQQEDSAVYLCVSRAGGSTGELFFGEGSRLTVL.